This is a list of T cell receptor beta chains from one sample in a study of cytomegalovirus exposure and HLA in healthy donors. Sequencing used immunoSEQ multiplex PCR; TCRdb keeps in-frame clones, though not all of them. Here the sample spans 110,000 to 150,000 clones, around 82% being singletons. What was sequenced was PBMCs. These receptor sequences come from a man aged 35-49 years in good health and CMV-seropositive. The CDR3 runs from the conserved cysteine through the conserved F or W. The D gene is left open where the match is weak. Clone size is given for some rows only: seen once, a few or many times, or a class if the clone is expanded.

J	D	size	V	length	CDR3	DNA
TRBJ2-5	NA	NA	TRBV7-9	14	CASSQQEYQETQYF	TGTGCCAGCAGCCAACAGGAGTACCAAGAGACCCAGTACTTC
TRBJ2-7	TRBD1	few	TRBV9	15	CASSARRDRPYEQYF	TGTGCCAGCAGCGCGAGACGGGACAGACCCTACGAGCAGTACTTC
TRBJ2-7	NA	NA	TRBV6-5	13	CASSSPPVYEQYF	TGTGCCAGCAGTTCCCCCCCTGTATACGAGCAGTACTTC
TRBJ2-2	NA	NA	TRBV11-3	15	CASSLERTANGELFF	TGTGCCAGCAGCTTAGAACGGACAGCTAACGGGGAGCTGTTTTTT
TRBJ2-1	TRBD2	NA	TRBV25-1	14	CASSWDYPGNEQFF	TGTGCCAGCAGTTGGGACTACCCAGGCAATGAGCAGTTCTTC
TRBJ1-4	TRBD1	few	TRBV2	19	CACSRGDRGSLATNEKLFF	TGTGCCTGCTCTCGTGGGGACAGGGGGAGCCTTGCAACTAATGAAAAACTGTTTTTT
TRBJ2-1	TRBD1	NA	TRBV6-1	14	CAGSRDRGRNEQFF	TGTGCCGGAAGTCGGGACAGGGGAAGAAATGAGCAGTTCTTC
TRBJ1-2	NA	NA	TRBV6-5	14	CASSYRGRGYGYTF	TGTGCCAGCAGTTACAGAGGCCGGGGATATGGCTACACCTTC
TRBJ1-3	NA	few	TRBV7-2	15	CASSHRSRAGNTIYF	TGTGCCAGCAGCCACCGGTCCAGGGCCGGAAACACCATATATTTT
TRBJ2-2	TRBD1	NA	TRBV5-1	15	CASSFGTGGLGELFF	TGCGCCAGCAGCTTCGGGACAGGGGGCCTCGGGGAGCTGTTTTTT
TRBJ1-5	TRBD1	NA	TRBV9	16	CASSATGSSGNQPQHF	TGTGCCAGCAGCGCGACAGGGAGCAGTGGCAATCAGCCCCAGCATTTT
TRBJ2-2	NA	once	TRBV7-6	14	CASSRVSNTGELFF	TGTGCCAGCAGTCGGGTTTCGAACACCGGGGAGCTGTTTTTT
TRBJ1-5	NA	few	TRBV6-1	15	CASSGTGSSNQPQHF	TGTGCCAGCAGTGGGACGGGGTCCAGCAATCAGCCCCAGCATTTT
TRBJ1-2	TRBD1	NA	TRBV9	13	CASSYGGQGGYTF	TGTGCCAGCAGCTACGGTGGACAGGGGGGCTACACCTTC
TRBJ1-4	TRBD1	few	TRBV5-6	13	CASSWDRDEKLFF	TGTGCCAGCAGCTGGGACAGGGATGAAAAACTGTTTTTT
TRBJ1-5	NA	NA	TRBV19	15	CASSSGTFIRQPQHF	TGTGCCAGTAGTTCCGGGACATTCATTCGACAGCCCCAGCATTTT
TRBJ1-1	NA	NA	TRBV30	15	CAWRRKQGVNTEAFF	TGTGCCTGGAGAAGAAAACAGGGAGTGAACACTGAAGCTTTCTTT
TRBJ1-1	TRBD1	NA	TRBV2	15	CASRDLDRANTEAFF	TGTGCCAGCAGGGACCTGGACAGGGCCAACACTGAAGCTTTCTTT
TRBJ2-1	NA	NA	TRBV19	16	CASSIVQAWVYNEQFF	TGTGCCAGTAGTATAGTACAGGCCTGGGTGTACAATGAGCAGTTCTTC
TRBJ1-2	TRBD1	NA	TRBV7-9	13	CASSGTGSGGYTF	TGTGCCAGCTCCGGGACAGGGTCAGGAGGCTACACCTTC
TRBJ2-7	TRBD1	few	TRBV5-1	15	CASSLDGTALYEQYF	TGCGCCAGCAGCTTGGATGGGACAGCTCTCTACGAGCAGTACTTC
TRBJ2-5	NA	NA	TRBV11-3	14	CASSLVGGGETQYF	TGTGCCAGCAGCTTAGTCGGTGGCGGGGAGACCCAGTACTTC
TRBJ1-3	TRBD1	NA	TRBV4-3	16	CASSARQGYSGNTIYF	TGCGCCAGCAGCGCTCGACAGGGATACTCTGGAAACACCATATATTTT
TRBJ1-1	NA	once	TRBV7-8	16	CASSLEIVSVNTEAFF	TGTGCCAGCAGCTTAGAGATAGTATCGGTGAACACTGAAGCTTTCTTT
TRBJ2-7	NA	few	TRBV5-1	15	CASSPSAGAPYEQYF	TGCGCCAGCAGCCCTTCGGCAGGGGCTCCCTACGAGCAGTACTTC
TRBJ2-7	NA	once	TRBV15	15	CATSRDQGTTYEQYF	TGTGCCACCAGCAGAGATCAGGGGACTACCTACGAGCAGTACTTC
TRBJ1-1	TRBD1	NA	TRBV11-2	16	CAAARGQVNSGTEAFF	TGTGCCGCCGCCCGAGGACAGGTAAATTCCGGGACTGAAGCTTTCTTT
TRBJ2-7	NA	NA	TRBV6-1	13	CASSLEHLYEQYF	TGTGCCAGCAGTTTGGAGCACCTCTACGAGCAGTACTTC
TRBJ2-5	TRBD2	NA	TRBV6-1	16	CASSVLAGGIQETQYF	TGTGCCAGCAGTGTACTAGCGGGAGGGATTCAAGAGACCCAGTACTTC
TRBJ1-2	TRBD1	once	TRBV7-2	15	CASNRSPDRVYGYTF	TGTGCCAGCAACAGGAGCCCGGACAGGGTCTATGGCTACACCTTC
TRBJ2-7	TRBD1	NA	TRBV18	18	CASSRGTGGVGDSYEQYF	TGTGCCAGCTCACGGGGGACAGGGGGCGTCGGGGACTCCTACGAGCAGTACTTC
TRBJ1-2	NA	NA	TRBV11-2	12	CASSRSTGPNTF	TGTGCCAGCAGCCGATCAACAGGTCCCAACACCTTC
TRBJ1-6	NA	NA	TRBV2	15	CASSTDFLKDSPLHF	TGTGCCAGCAGTACTGACTTCTTAAAGGATTCACCCCTCCACTTT
TRBJ2-3	NA	NA	TRBV29-1	14	CSVEGSGSTDTQYF	TGCAGCGTTGAAGGAAGCGGGTCCACAGATACGCAGTATTTT
TRBJ2-3	TRBD1	NA	TRBV5-1	16	CASSLGTGLSGDTQYF	TGCGCCAGCAGCTTGGGGACAGGGCTGAGTGGAGATACGCAGTATTTT
TRBJ2-7	NA	NA	TRBV13	17	CASSLGSTMGRAYEQYF	TGTGCCAGCAGCTTAGGGTCCACCATGGGCAGGGCCTACGAGCAGTACTTC
TRBJ2-1	TRBD2	once	TRBV5-6	16	CASSPVAGEYYNEQFF	TGTGCCAGCAGCCCAGTAGCGGGAGAGTACTACAATGAGCAGTTCTTC
TRBJ2-7	TRBD1	NA	TRBV27	16	CASSVSGTGWGYEQYF	TGTGCCAGCAGTGTCTCCGGGACAGGATGGGGATACGAGCAGTACTTC
TRBJ2-5	TRBD2	NA	TRBV7-2	16	CASSPVSGGTLRTQYF	TGTGCCAGCAGCCCGGTCAGCGGGGGGACCCTAAGGACCCAGTACTTC
TRBJ2-7	TRBD2	NA	TRBV7-9	17	CASSPPRAAGIVYEQYF	TGTGCCAGCAGCCCCCCTCGAGCAGCGGGGATTGTTTACGAGCAGTACTTC
TRBJ2-7	TRBD1	NA	TRBV19	16	CASSPNGGTGGYEQYF	TGTGCCAGTAGTCCAAATGGGGGGACAGGGGGCTACGAGCAGTACTTC
TRBJ1-1	TRBD1	NA	TRBV20-1	11	CSATDRGGAFF	TGCAGTGCTACCGACAGGGGGGGAGCTTTCTTT
TRBJ2-7	TRBD1	few	TRBV4-2	19	CASSPQGETGGPSSYEQYF	TGTGCCAGCAGCCCCCAAGGGGAGACAGGGGGCCCGAGCTCCTACGAGCAGTACTTC
TRBJ2-7	TRBD1	NA	TRBV28	14	CASGAGTGKRGQYF	TGTGCCAGCGGCGCCGGGACAGGAAAGAGGGGGCAGTACTTC
TRBJ1-3	TRBD1	NA	TRBV7-2	13	CASSDRGGNTIYF	TGTGCCAGCAGCGACAGGGGTGGAAACACCATATATTTT
TRBJ1-2	NA	NA	TRBV11-2	12	CASSPGQYGYTF	TGTGCCAGCAGCCCCGGACAGTATGGCTACACCTTC
TRBJ1-1	TRBD1	NA	TRBV28	13	CASTTGQMTEAFF	TGTGCCAGCACCACGGGACAGATGACTGAAGCTTTCTTT
TRBJ2-7	NA	NA	TRBV10-2	15	CASRATGQKGGEQYF	TGCGCCAGCAGAGCGACAGGCCAAAAGGGCGGCGAGCAGTACTTC
TRBJ2-3	NA	once	TRBV5-1	15	CASSFEVAGTDTQYF	TGCGCCAGCAGCTTTGAGGTAGCTGGCACAGATACGCAGTATTTT
TRBJ2-3	TRBD2	NA	TRBV7-9	19	CASSSPLGVGGSRADTQYF	TGTGCCAGCAGCTCTCCGTTGGGCGTGGGCGGGAGCCGGGCAGATACGCAGTATTTT
TRBJ2-5	NA	once	TRBV4-3	14	CASSLRLVQETQYF	TGCGCCAGCAGCCTTCGACTTGTTCAAGAGACCCAGTACTTC
TRBJ1-1	NA	NA	TRBV7-9	15	CASSPLSGSRTEAFF	TGTGCCAGCAGCCCACTATCCGGGTCAAGGACTGAAGCTTTCTTT
TRBJ1-1	TRBD1	NA	TRBV5-1	14	CASSTTDREVEAFF	TGCGCCAGCAGCACCACGGACAGGGAGGTTGAAGCTTTCTTT
TRBJ1-2	NA	NA	TRBV9	15	CASSVDGGGAYGYTF	TGTGCCAGCAGCGTAGACGGGGGGGGTGCCTATGGCTACACCTTC
TRBJ2-1	TRBD1	NA	TRBV6-5	15	CASAVTGTGNNEQFF	TGTGCCAGCGCCGTTACCGGGACAGGTAACAATGAGCAGTTCTTC